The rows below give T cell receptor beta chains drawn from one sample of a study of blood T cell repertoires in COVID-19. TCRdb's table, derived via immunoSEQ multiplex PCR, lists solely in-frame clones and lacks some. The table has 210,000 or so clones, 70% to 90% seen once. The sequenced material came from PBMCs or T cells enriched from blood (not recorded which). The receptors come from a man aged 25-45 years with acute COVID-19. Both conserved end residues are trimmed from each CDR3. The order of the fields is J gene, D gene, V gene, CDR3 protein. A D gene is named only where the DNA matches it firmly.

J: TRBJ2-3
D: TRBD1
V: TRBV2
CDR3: ASSGTGAITDTQY

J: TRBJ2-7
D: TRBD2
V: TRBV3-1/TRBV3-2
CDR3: ASSPKLAGGGEQY

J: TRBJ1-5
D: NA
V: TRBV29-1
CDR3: SPPGQPQH

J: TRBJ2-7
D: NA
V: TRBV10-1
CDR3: ASSETVLLGAHEQY

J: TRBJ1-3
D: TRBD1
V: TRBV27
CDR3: ASSLSRTGLSGNTIY

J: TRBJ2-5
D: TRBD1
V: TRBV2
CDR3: ASSGWTGGETQY

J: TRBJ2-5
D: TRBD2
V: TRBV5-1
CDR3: ASSSGLAGAETQY

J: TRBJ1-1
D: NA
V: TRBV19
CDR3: ASSIATGEAF

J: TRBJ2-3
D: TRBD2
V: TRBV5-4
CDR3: ASSSKRGFTDTQY

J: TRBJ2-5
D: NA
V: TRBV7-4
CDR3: ASSYTLGLGKQTQY

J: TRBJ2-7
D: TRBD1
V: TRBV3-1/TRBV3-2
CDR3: ASTGGPGGEQY

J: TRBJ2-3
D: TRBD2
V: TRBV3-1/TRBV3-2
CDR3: ASSQASGGYTQY

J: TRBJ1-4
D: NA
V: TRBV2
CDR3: ASSYRQAATNEKLF

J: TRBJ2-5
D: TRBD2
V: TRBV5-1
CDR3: ASSAGTRMETQY

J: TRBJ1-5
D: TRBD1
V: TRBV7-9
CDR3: ATTGTGDNQPQH

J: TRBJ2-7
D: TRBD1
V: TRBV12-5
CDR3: ASAKGTGNYEQY

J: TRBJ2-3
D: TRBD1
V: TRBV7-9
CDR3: ASSQNDRAFTDTQY

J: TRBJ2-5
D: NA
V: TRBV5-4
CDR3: ASSYPVGAGETQY

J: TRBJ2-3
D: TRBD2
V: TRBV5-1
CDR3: ASSLVAGGTDTQY

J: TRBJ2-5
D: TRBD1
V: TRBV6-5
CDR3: ASKRQGAQETQY

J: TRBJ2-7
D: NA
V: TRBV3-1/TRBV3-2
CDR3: ASSPTPKTTENYEQY

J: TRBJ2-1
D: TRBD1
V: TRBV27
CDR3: ASSPQGAYNEQF

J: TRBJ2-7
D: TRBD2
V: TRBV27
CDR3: ASSFTGGYEQY

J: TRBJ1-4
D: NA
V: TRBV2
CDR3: ASRSKGKLF

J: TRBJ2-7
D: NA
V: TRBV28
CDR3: ASSQVEGISYEQY

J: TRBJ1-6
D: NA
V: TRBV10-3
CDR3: AISGGTTNSPLH

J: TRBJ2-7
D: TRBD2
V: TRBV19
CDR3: ASTRTSGGREQY

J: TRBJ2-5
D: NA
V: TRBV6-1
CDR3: ASSEGTAQETQY

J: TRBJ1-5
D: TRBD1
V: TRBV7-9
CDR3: AASGDRDTGSNQPQH

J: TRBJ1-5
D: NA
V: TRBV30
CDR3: AWSRQNNQPQH

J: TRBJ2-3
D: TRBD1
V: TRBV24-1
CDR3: ATSEGQGASDTQY

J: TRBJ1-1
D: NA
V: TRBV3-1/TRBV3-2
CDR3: ASSQYRGTEAF

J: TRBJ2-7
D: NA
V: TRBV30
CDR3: AWSEQSPYEQY

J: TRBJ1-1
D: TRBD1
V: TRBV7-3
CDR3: ASSKQGGTEAF

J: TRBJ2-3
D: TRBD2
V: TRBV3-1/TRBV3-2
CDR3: ASSGPGLAGESTDTQY

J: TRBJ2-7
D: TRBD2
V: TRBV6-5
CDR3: ASALQRGGYEQY

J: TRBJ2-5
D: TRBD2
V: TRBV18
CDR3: ASSPLTSPLGYETQY

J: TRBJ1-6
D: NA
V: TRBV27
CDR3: ASSFRGNNSPLH

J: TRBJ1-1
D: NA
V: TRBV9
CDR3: ASSVGVGRTEAF

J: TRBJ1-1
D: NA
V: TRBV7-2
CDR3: ASSFVGRTEAF

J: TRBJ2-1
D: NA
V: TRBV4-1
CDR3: ASSQDTGNSYNEQF

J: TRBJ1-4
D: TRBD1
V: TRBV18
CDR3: ASSRTGQGEKNEKLF

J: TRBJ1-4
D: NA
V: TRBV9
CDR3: ASSVAGGDVGEKLF

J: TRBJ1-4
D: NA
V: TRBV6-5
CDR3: ASSYGTRNEKLF

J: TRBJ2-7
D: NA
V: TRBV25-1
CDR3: ASSNRYSYEQY

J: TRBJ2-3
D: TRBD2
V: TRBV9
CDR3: ASSPRLAGVTDTQY

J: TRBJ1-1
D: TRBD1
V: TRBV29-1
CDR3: SVVRGQGNTEAF